Below, 10 T cell receptor beta chains from the same sample are listed, as sequenced in a study of identical twins. TCRdb ran MiXCR on the 5' RACE reads and lists one entry per CDR3 protein. Of 200,000 or so distinct CDR3 sequences listed, 6% to 9% are singletons. These data were also filed under a second study, of yellow fever vaccine responses in identical twins.

Sequencing input: memory (CD45RO+) T cells sorted from blood. The origin of the receptors is a woman under 30 in good health.

This chain links TRBV7-2 with TRBJ2-7; D is undetermined. Trimming shortened V by 2 bases and J by 5 bases, and 10 bases separated the two germline ends. Germline CDR1 is SGHTA and CDR2 is FQGNSA. This CDR3 is built from 13 residues. The CDR3 bases are TGTACCAGCAGCTTAAGTTCCGGCAACGAGCAGTACTTC. Protein sequence: CTSSLSSGNEQYF.

This clonotype has a handful of counts. The CDR3 region is CASSPEGAEQYF. The CDR3 DNA reads as TGTGCCAGCTCACCAGAGGGAGCCGAGCAGTACTTC. The rearrangement uses TRBV18 and TRBJ2-7, with a weak D call TRBD2 (5 bases). The ends were cut back, 2 bases at V and 6 bases at J, with 8 bases in the middle. Germline values: CDR1 KGHSH, CDR2 LQKENI. The CDR3 contains 12 residues.

In this sample, this clonotype turned up a few times. The rearrangement links TRBV7-8 to TRBJ2-7, with 11 positions matching TRBD2. The J segment lost 3 bases and the V segment lost 1 base, leaving 8 bases of the junction unmatched. The germline V gene encodes CDR1 SGHVS and CDR2 FQNEAQ. The CDR3 length is 17 residues. The CDR3 protein is CASSLDSGTSGLYEQYF. In nucleotides, the CDR3 is TGTGCCAGCAGCTTAGACTCGGGGACTAGCGGACTCTACGAGCAGTACTTC.

This clonotype has more than one count but fewer than ten. The junction does not match germline at one end; this may be a read error. The chain joins TRBV2 to TRBJ2-2; 9 nucleotides agree with TRBD2. CDR3 length: 16 amino acids. Germline V lookup: CDR1 SNHLY, CDR2 FYNNEI. The CDR3 DNA follows: TGTGCCAGCAGTCCCATAGCGGGAGTTGGCACCGGGGATCTGTTTTTT. Translating it yields CASSPIAGVGTGDLFF.

The chain has TRBV4-2 and TRBJ1-4; no definite D call. CDR3 length equals 16 residues. The V and J ends lost 0 bases and 5 bases respectively, with 13 bases between them. Per the germline V gene, CDR1 is LGHNA and CDR2 is YNFKEQ. Here the CDR3 DNA reads TGTGCCAGCAGCCAAGATCCAGCAGGCCGGAATGAAAAACTGTTTTTT. The encoded protein is CASSQDPAGRNEKLFF.

This clonotype came up a few times. V is TRBV24-1 and J is TRBJ2-1, with D perhaps matching TRBD2 (6 bases). The CDR3 consists of 13 residues. Deletions cut 9 bases from V and 4 bases from J, with 12 bases between. Germline CDR1 KGHDR, CDR2 SFDVKD. This CDR3 reads CATRGGGYNEQFF. CDR3 sequence (DNA): TGTGCCACCCGGGGAGGAGGATACAATGAGCAGTTCTTC.

Ten or more counts support this clonotype. The rearrangement links TRBV20-1 to TRBJ2-7; 9 nucleotides agree with TRBD2. The V and J ends lost 0 bases and 6 bases, in that order; junction bases with no gene match: 15. The CDR3 spans 17 residues. Germline loops: CDR1 DFQATT, CDR2 SNEGSKA (reference sequence). This chain's CDR3 is CSARDRSSGGTPSEQYF. The CDR3, as DNA: TGCAGTGCTAGAGATCGCTCGAGCGGGGGGACTCCAAGCGAGCAGTACTTC.

In this sample, this clonotype turned up a few times. The V call is TRBV2, the J call TRBJ2-7; 9 nucleotides agree with TRBD1. Germline trimming cut 8 bases from V and 3 bases from J; bases unmatched to any gene: 5. The CDR3 runs 13 residues. In germline, CDR1 is SNHLY, CDR2 FYNNEI. DNA for the CDR3: TGTGCCAGCTGTTGGACAGGGGACTACGAGCAGTACTTC. This encodes CASCWTGDYEQYF.

The genes are TRBV6-2 or TRBV6-3 and TRBJ2-2; D remains unclear. This CDR3 spans 14 amino acids. The germline V and J ends were trimmed by 6 bases and 7 bases, with 15 bases remaining between them. CDR1 is MNHEY, CDR2 SVGEGT, per germline. This CDR3 reads CASSQNHGGGELFF. CDR3 coding DNA: TGTGCCAGCAGCCAAAACCATGGTGGCGGGGAGCTGTTTTTT.

This clonotype was detected only a few times. V gene TRBV7-8 combines with J gene TRBJ2-1; D tentatively reads TRBD1 or TRBD2 (5 bases each). The CDR3 length is 17 residues. Germline V gives CDR1 SGHVS, CDR2 FQNEAQ. V lost 0 bases and J 2 bases, leaving 14 bases between the germline ends. The CDR3 sequence: CASSLASSGRPYNEQFF. The CDR3 nucleotides read TGTGCCAGCAGCTTAGCGTCGTCGGGGCGGCCCTACAATGAGCAGTTCTTC.